These 31 T cell receptor beta chains share one sample of origin, sequenced in a study of cytomegalovirus exposure and HLA in healthy donors. The primer mix had 60 Vbeta and 13 Jbeta primers. Method: immunoSEQ multiplex PCR; TCRdb's copy keeps in-frame clones and lacks some. The sample holds 30,000 to 40,000 clones. The sample taken for sequencing was PBMCs. These receptors all come from a human donor in good health.

The chain couples TRBV19 to TRBJ1-2; 7 nucleotides align to TRBD1. Germline V CDR1 and CDR2: LNHDA, SQIVND (reference sequence). The V gene end was trimmed by 5 bases and the J gene end by 4 bases; junction bases not matched to a gene: 10. The CDR3 runs to 15 residues. CDR3 region: CASSPQGHSLYGYTF. Written as DNA, the CDR3 is TGTGCCAGTAGTCCACAGGGGCATTCGCTCTATGGCTACACCTTC.

This sequence joins TRBV30 and TRBJ1-6; perhaps TRBD1 as D (5 bases). Germline CDR1 is GTSNPN and CDR2 is SVGIG (reference sequence). The CDR3 has 18 residues. Trimming removed 1 base at V and 0 bases at J, with 16 bases between. CDR3 DNA sequence: TGTGCCTGGAGTGCCGACGCCGGGACTAGCTCCTATAATTCACCCCTCCACTTT. It codes for CAWSADAGTSSYNSPLHF.

The V gene is TRBV5-6, the J gene TRBJ1-2; 8 bases are a match to TRBD1. This CDR3 has 16 residues. V was clipped by 1 base and J by 2 bases; unmatched bases: 7. The germline CDR1 and CDR2 sequences are SGHDT and YYEEEE. CDR3 in amino acids: CASSLWGQEMNYGYTF. CDR3 DNA: TGTGCCAGCAGCTTGTGGGGACAGGAGATGAACTATGGCTACACCTTC.

This sequence joins TRBV7-7 and TRBJ2-3, with D possibly being TRBD1 (5 bases). The CDR3 runs to 14 residues. In germline, CDR1 is SSHAT, CDR2 FNYEAQ (reference sequence). Trimming removed 3 bases at V and 1 base at J, with 8 bases between. The CDR3 nucleotides are TGTGCCAGCAGCTTCGGCAGGGGCACAGATACGCAGTATTTT. Protein sequence: CASSFGRGTDTQYF.

V gene TRBV6-5 combines with J gene TRBJ2-2, with D possibly being TRBD2 (6 bases). V was pared by 6 bases and J by 4 bases, with 12 bases between. Germline CDR1 is MNHEY and CDR2 is SVGAGI. The CDR3 covers 14 residues. This chain's CDR3 is CASRMGGPTGELFF. Here the CDR3 DNA reads TGTGCCAGCAGAATGGGGGGACCCACCGGGGAGCTGTTTTTT.

The rearrangement links TRBV18 to TRBJ1-4; TRBD1 is a possible D gene (6 bases). Trimming took off 2 bases at V and 4 bases at J, with 14 bases between the two ends. Germline loops: CDR1 KGHSH, CDR2 LQKENI. The CDR3 has 16 amino acids. CDR3 protein: CASSPWPGGDNEKLFF. The CDR3 DNA reads as TGTGCCAGCTCACCATGGCCGGGGGGCGATAATGAAAAACTGTTTTTT.

This chain joins TRBV28 and TRBJ1-6, with 9 bases matching TRBD1. CDR1 and CDR2 (germline): MDHEN, SYDVKM. The CDR3 totals 14 residues. Unmatched junction bases numbered 6, after V lost 6 bases and J lost 9 bases. The DNA for the CDR3 is TGTGCCAGCAGGAGGACAGGGGAAAGTTCACCCCTCCACTTT. The encoded protein is CASRRTGESSPLHF.

This rearrangement joins TRBV6-4 to TRBJ2-1; 11 bases align to TRBD2. The CDR3 consists of 14 residues. The V gene's germline CDR1 is MRHNA and CDR2 SNTAGT. V shed 5 bases and J 9 bases; nucleotides not matched to a gene: 6. The CDR3: CASSPVSGGVEQFF. The CDR3 region has the DNA TGTGCCAGCAGTCCCGTTAGCGGGGGGGTTGAGCAGTTCTTC.

Comment on this clone: At one end the junction does not follow the germline gene, possibly because of a read error. The V call is TRBV6-5, the J call TRBJ1-1; D remains ambiguous. Germline loops: CDR1 MNHEY, CDR2 SVGAGI. The CDR3 totals 14 residues. DNA of the CDR3: TGTGCCAGCAGTTCCCCCGGGGTAAACACTGAAGATTTCTTT. It translates to CASSSPGVNTEDFF.

The J gene is TRBJ2-5, the V gene TRBV4-1, with a tentative D call TRBD2 (5 bases). The CDR3 spans 15 residues. Looked up from germline, CDR1 is MGHRA and CDR2 is YSYEKL. With 4 bases removed from V and 5 bases from J, the gap between germline ends came to 17 bases. As DNA, the CDR3 is TGCGCCAGCAGCCCCTCTCCTGACGGGGTGGAGACCCAGTACTTC. Amino acid sequence: CASSPSPDGVETQYF.

As regards this clone: Other DNA sequences within the sample encode an identical CDR3. The chain is built from TRBV14 and TRBJ1-6; TRBD1 is a possible D gene (5 bases). The CDR3 has 16 residues. The ends were cut back, 1 base at V and 8 bases at J, with 15 bases in the middle. CDR1 SGHDN and CDR2 FVKESK come from the germline V gene. The CDR3 loop reads CASSQVRGVVDSPLHF. For the CDR3, the DNA is TGTGCCAGCAGCCAAGTGCGGGGGGTGGTGGATTCACCCCTCCACTTT.

J is TRBJ1-1 and V is TRBV4-1; TRBD1 matches 8 bases. CDR1 is MGHRA and CDR2 is YSYEKL in the germline V gene. The CDR3 sequence is 13 residues long. After removal of 0 bases from V and 10 bases from J, the junction contained 4 bases not matched to a gene. CDR3 in amino acids: CASSQDQDRGAFF. CDR3 DNA sequence: TGCGCCAGCAGCCAAGATCAAGACAGGGGAGCTTTCTTT.

The rearrangement uses TRBV2 and TRBJ1-5, with 9 bases fitting TRBD1. The CDR3 sequence is 14 residues long. Germline-derived CDR1 and CDR2 are SNHLY and FYNNEI. The J segment lost 4 bases and the V segment lost 6 bases, leaving 4 bases of the junction unmatched. CDR3 region: CASSDRGLNQPQHF. CDR3 DNA sequence: TGTGCCAGCAGCGACAGGGGGTTGAATCAGCCCCAGCATTTT.

The chain carries TRBV5-1 and TRBJ2-4, with TRBD2 as a possible D gene (6 bases). The CDR3 is 17 amino acids. V lost 2 bases to trimming and J lost 2 bases, with 17 bases between them. Germline CDR1 and CDR2: SGHRS and YFSETQ. For the CDR3, the DNA is TGCGCCAGCAGCTTACTTGGCGGGGATAACCCCAAAAACATTCAGTACTTC. As protein: CASSLLGGDNPKNIQYF.

The rearrangement links TRBV5-6 to TRBJ1-3; perhaps TRBD1 as D (6 bases). The germline CDR1 and CDR2 sequences are SGHDT and YYEEEE. The CDR3 length is 15 residues. Between the trimmed V and J ends, which lost 4 bases and 4 bases, there was a span of 15 bases. As DNA, the CDR3 is TGTGCCAGCAGCCCACGGGACACTCCCGGAAACACCATATATTTT. Protein product: CASSPRDTPGNTIYF.

V gene TRBV4-1 combines with J gene TRBJ1-1; perhaps TRBD1 as D (5 bases). This CDR3 has 15 amino acids. Between the trimmed V and J ends, which lost 0 bases and 3 bases, there was a span of 11 bases. The germline V gene encodes CDR1 MGHRA and CDR2 YSYEKL. This CDR3 reads CASSQDVQGYTEAFF. The CDR3 nucleotides are TGCGCCAGCAGCCAAGACGTTCAGGGTTACACTGAAGCTTTCTTT.

The genes are TRBV10-3 and TRBJ1-5; no definite D call. Looked up from germline, CDR1 is ENHRY and CDR2 is SYGVKD. This CDR3 spans 12 amino acids. Trimming removed 3 bases from V and 7 bases from J, with 7 bases in between. The CDR3 nucleotides are TGTGCCATCAGTGAACGGGAACAGCCCCAGCATTTT. Translating it yields CAISEREQPQHF.

Notes on this clone: Sequence at one end of the junction differs from germline and may be a read error. At the DNA level, this CDR3 is encoded by other sequences in the same sample as well. The V gene is TRBV29-1, the J gene TRBJ2-1; D unclear. Germline V lookup: CDR1 SQVTM, CDR2 ANQGSEA. This CDR3 is 14 amino acids long. Written as DNA, the CDR3 is TGCAGCGTTGAAAAGCTAGGCGCCTATAATGAGCAGTTCTTC. Translating it yields CSVEKLGAYNEQFF.

V is TRBV5-6 and J is TRBJ1-2; D gene unclear. Trimming took off 0 bases at V and 3 bases at J, with 9 bases between the two ends. The germline CDR1 and CDR2 sequences are SGHDT and YYEEEE. This CDR3 is built from 14 residues. The CDR3 spells CASSLVGVDYGYTF. For the CDR3, the DNA is TGTGCCAGCAGCTTGGTCGGGGTCGACTATGGCTACACCTTC.

The V call is TRBV13, the J call TRBJ1-1, with D unclear. Trimming shortened V by 0 bases and J by 10 bases, and 6 bases separated the two germline ends. The CDR3 length is 11 residues. CDR1 is PRHDT, CDR2 FYEKMQ, per germline (reference sequence). Here the CDR3 reads CASSLGSGAFF. CDR3 in DNA: TGTGCCAGCAGCTTAGGTAGCGGAGCTTTCTTT. The full variable domain, completed using reference TRBV13 and TRBJ1-1, is AAGVIQSPRHLIKEKRETATLKCYPIPRHDTVYWYQQGPGQDPQFLISFYEKMQSDKGSIPDRFSAQQFSDYHSELNMSSLELGDSALYFCASSLGSGAFFGQGTRLTVV.

This chain uses TRBV19 with TRBJ1-5; tentative D call: TRBD1 (5 bases). The CDR3 runs 18 residues. V gave up 4 bases and J gave up 0 bases, with 19 bases separating them. Germline lookup yields CDR1 LNHDA and CDR2 SQIVND (reference sequence). CDR3 DNA: TGTGCCAGTAGTAGGGTGGCAGGAGGGGCGTATAGCAATCAGCCCCAGCATTTT. It yields the protein CASSRVAGGAYSNQPQHF.

V is TRBV10-3 and J is TRBJ1-2, with D possibly TRBD1 on 5 matching bases. Germline V lookup: CDR1 ENHRY, CDR2 SYGVKD. Trimming shortened V by 6 bases and J by 8 bases, and 16 bases separated the two germline ends. The length of the CDR3 is 13 residues. The CDR3 is CAISEPQGAGYTF. CDR3 sequence (DNA): TGTGCCATCAGCGAGCCCCAGGGTGCCGGCTACACCTTC.

The J gene is TRBJ1-5, the V gene TRBV27; possible D gene TRBD1, 5 bases. CDR1 and CDR2 from the germline V gene are MNHEY and SMNVEV (reference sequence). V was clipped by 5 bases and J by 0 bases, with 14 bases between them. CDR3 length: 16 amino acids. The CDR3 loop is CASSPTRAYSNQPQHF. The CDR3 bases are TGTGCCAGCAGTCCTACCAGGGCTTATAGCAATCAGCCCCAGCATTTT.

This chain connects TRBV5-4 to TRBJ2-2, with D possibly being TRBD2 (6 bases). Trimming cost V 4 bases and J 2 bases, with 21 bases left between them. The CDR3 consists of 18 residues. CDR1 is SGHNT, CDR2 YYREEE, per germline (reference sequence). The CDR3 DNA is TGTGCCAGCAGCCCGGGAGCCTCACCGACGGTTAACACCGGGGAGCTGTTTTTT. As protein: CASSPGASPTVNTGELFF.

V usage is TRBV2 and J usage is TRBJ2-7; D remains unclear. Germline V gives CDR1 SNHLY, CDR2 FYNNEI. This CDR3 has 11 amino acids. The V gene lost 5 bases and the J gene lost 4 bases, with 6 bases spanning the gap. The CDR3: CASSRSYEQYF. The CDR3 bases are TGTGCCAGCAGTAGGAGTTACGAGCAGTACTTC.

The J gene is TRBJ1-1, the V gene TRBV19; 8 nucleotides line up with TRBD1. Germline lookup yields CDR1 LNHDA and CDR2 SQIVND (reference sequence). The length of the CDR3 is 15 residues. Trimming removed 10 bases from V and 7 bases from J; junction bases left unmatched: 17. The chain's CDR3 is CATHSTGQGEDEAFF. CDR3 DNA: TGTGCCACTCACTCGACCGGACAGGGAGAGGATGAAGCTTTCTTT.

The chain couples TRBV5-1 to TRBJ2-7, with D unresolved. Between the trimmed V and J ends, which lost 0 bases and 3 bases, there was a span of 10 bases. The CDR3 loop spans 14 amino acids. In germline, CDR1 is SGHRS, CDR2 YFSETQ. The chain's CDR3 is CASSLEPLSYEQYF. CDR3 DNA sequence: TGCGCCAGCAGCTTGGAACCGTTGAGCTACGAGCAGTACTTC.

The chain links TRBV7-3 to TRBJ1-1; 10 bases are shared with TRBD1. This CDR3 contains 14 residues. J lost 4 bases, V lost 5 bases, and 4 bases had no gene match. CDR1 and CDR2 (germline): SGHTA, FQGTGA. CDR3 sequence reads: CASSIGTGATEAFF. Written as DNA, the CDR3 is TGTGCCAGCAGCATAGGGACAGGGGCCACTGAAGCTTTCTTT.

This rearrangement joins TRBV4-1 to TRBJ1-2, with D unresolved. Germline V gene sequence: CDR1 MGHRA, CDR2 YSYEKL. Between the trimmed V and J ends, which lost 1 base and 5 bases, there was a span of 17 bases. The CDR3 sequence is 16 residues long. CDR3 bases: TGCGCCAGCAGCCAAGGTGTGACCGGGATCCCTTATGGCTACACCTTC. This codes for CASSQGVTGIPYGYTF.

CDR3 coding DNA: TGTGCCAGCAGCGGGTGGACTAGCCTCAATGAGCAGTTCTTC. Encoded protein: CASSGWTSLNEQFF. The chain recombines TRBV9 with TRBJ2-1; 8 bases agree with TRBD2. This CDR3 is 14 amino acids long. Germline CDR1 is SGDLS and CDR2 is YYNGEE. The V and J ends lost 3 bases and 6 bases, in that order; junction bases with no gene match: 5. The variable domain in full, completed from reference TRBV9 and TRBJ2-1, reads DSGVTQTPKHLITATGQRVTLRCSPRSGDLSVYWYQQSLDQGLQFLIQYYNGEERAKGNILERFSAQQFPDLHSELNLSSLELGDSALYFCASSGWTSLNEQFFGPGTRLTVL.

Details on this clone: Relative to the germline gene, one junction end is altered; a read error may explain this. This rearrangement joins TRBV30 to TRBJ1-5, with D tentatively TRBD1 (6 bases). The CDR3 totals 15 residues. Germline-derived CDR1 and CDR2 are GTSNPN and SVGIG (reference sequence). The CDR3 DNA is TGTGCCTGGAGTCTATCCTCAGGGGCGAATCAGCACCAGCATTTT. It specifies CAWSLSSGANQHQHF. The whole variable domain, remainder taken from reference TRBV30 and TRBJ1-5, is SQTIHQWPATLVQPVGSPLSLECTVEGTSNPNLYWYRQAAGRGLQLLFYSVGIGQISSEVPQNLSASRPQDRQFILSSKKLLLSDSGFYLCAWSLSSGANQHQHFGDGTRLSIL.